This T cell receptor (beta chain) was captured in a study of T cell repertoires in ileal Crohn's disease. Looking at the study overall: The MI sample came from the proximal margin of the surgical specimen.

A remark on this clone: What it binds is unknown.

Findings of the study overall: Compared with CD4 T cells, sorted CD8 cells carried more expanded clones.

Germline V gene sequence: CDR1 MDHEN, CDR2 SYDVKM. The CDR3 runs to 13 residues. The V and J ends lost 8 bases and 7 bases, in that order; junction bases with no gene match: 8. Time point given: proximal margin of the surgical specimen (macroscopically non-inflamed). Sequencing was performed with immunoSEQ multiplex PCR; in TCRdb, only in-frame clones are kept and a portion is missing. This table holds fewer than 7,500 clones, under 80% found once. V is TRBV28 and J is TRBJ2-5; 9 nucleotides match TRBD2. What was sequenced was ileal tissue. The clonotype comes from an adult with Crohn's disease. CDR3 nucleotides: TGTGCCAGCTCGGCGGGAGGGCCTGTGACCCAGTACTTC. Protein: CASSAGGPVTQYF.